This is a list of T cell receptor beta chains from one sample in a study of T cell responses to AZD1222 COVID-19 vaccine. Data came from immunoSEQ multiplex PCR; TCRdb stores just in-frame clones and leaves some out. The sample records 160,000 or so clones, roughly 94% being singletons. The sequences come from peripheral blood, collected 28 days after the second AZD1222 dose. All receptors derive from an adult who received the AZD1222 COVID-19 vaccine. The CDR3 runs from the conserved cysteine through the conserved F or W. A D gene is named only where the DNA matches it firmly. Size values are once, few and many counts, or a class for expanded clones, and some rows have none.

clone size	V gene	D gene	J gene	CDR3 protein	CDR3 DNA
.	TRBV28	.	TRBJ1-1	CASSPRMTEAFF	TGTGCCAGCAGCCCCCGAATGACTGAAGCTTTCTTT
.	TRBV4-1	.	TRBJ2-7	CASSQDLGRLYEQYF	TGCGCCAGCAGCCAAGATCTTGGGCGGCTTTACGAGCAGTACTTC
.	TRBV30	TRBD2	TRBJ2-3	CAWSGGVTDTQYF	TGTGCCTGGAGCGGGGGGGTCACAGATACGCAGTATTTT
.	TRBV11-3	TRBD1	TRBJ2-3	CASSQTGWGDTQYF	TGTGCCAGCAGCCAGACAGGGTGGGGAGATACGCAGTATTTT
.	TRBV12-3/TRBV12-4	.	TRBJ1-1	CASSLHSPTEAFF	TGTGCCAGCAGTTTACACAGTCCCACTGAAGCTTTCTTT
.	TRBV28	.	TRBJ1-5	CASTMGGSGQPQHF	TGTGCCAGCACCATGGGAGGGTCGGGCCAGCCCCAGCATTTT
.	TRBV20-1	.	TRBJ2-1	CIGTFYNEQFF	TGTATAGGGACCTTCTACAATGAGCAGTTCTTC
few	TRBV7-8	.	TRBJ2-1	CASSLASLHWGFF	TGTGCCAGCAGCTTAGCATCTCTGCATTGGGGCTTCTTC
once	TRBV7-9	TRBD1	TRBJ1-5	CASSHTGVEQPQHF	TGTGCCAGCAGCCATACAGGGGTGGAACAGCCCCAGCATTTT
.	TRBV28	.	TRBJ1-2	CASKNTIFYGYTF	TGTGCCAGCAAGAATACAATTTTCTATGGCTACACCTTC
.	TRBV27	TRBD1	TRBJ1-1	CASSAGQGGVEAFF	TGTGCCAGCAGTGCGGGACAGGGTGGAGTTGAAGCTTTCTTT
once	TRBV3-1/TRBV3-2	.	TRBJ1-5	CASSQLPNSDRRSLLPQHF	TGTGCCAGCAGCCAACTACCCAACTCAGACAGGCGCAGCCTTTTACCCCAGCATTTT
.	TRBV7-6	.	TRBJ1-1	CASSSSVGNTEAFF	TGTGCCAGCAGCTCGTCCGTTGGCAACACTGAAGCTTTCTTT
once	TRBV4-3	.	TRBJ1-5	CASSQDRWAQPQHF	TGCGCCAGCAGCCAAGATCGTTGGGCTCAGCCCCAGCATTTT
.	TRBV5-5	.	TRBJ1-1	CASSLLSGAYTEAFF	TGTGCCAGCAGCTTGTTGTCCGGGGCTTACACTGAAGCTTTCTTT
.	TRBV2	TRBD2	TRBJ2-3	CASSVEGGVGDTQYF	TGTGCCAGCAGTGTTGAGGGAGGGGTAGGGGATACGCAGTATTTT
.	TRBV5-5	.	TRBJ1-3	CASSFSRRNTIYF	TGTGCCAGCAGCTTTTCCCGAAGGAACACCATATATTTT
.	TRBV4-1	.	TRBJ1-3	CASSQARAGNTIYF	TGCGCCAGCAGCCAAGCCAGGGCTGGAAACACCATATATTTT
.	TRBV6-5	.	TRBJ2-1	CASSPHVSNEQFF	TGTGCCAGCAGCCCGCATGTTTCCAATGAGCAGTTCTTC
.	TRBV11-2	.	TRBJ1-1	CASSLASGGHLNTEAFF	TGTGCCAGCAGCTTAGCCTCGGGTGGACACCTGAACACTGAAGCTTTCTTT
.	TRBV2	.	TRBJ2-7	CASSATEQYF	TGTGCCAGCAGTGCGACGGAGCAGTACTTC
.	TRBV6-5	TRBD2	TRBJ2-7	CASSPYREAMYEQYF	TGTGCCAGCAGCCCATACCGGGAGGCGATGTACGAGCAGTACTTC
.	TRBV5-4	.	TRBJ1-5	CASSLGGVSNQPQHF	TGTGCCAGCAGCTTGGGGGGGGTTAGCAATCAGCCCCAGCATTTT
.	TRBV19	TRBD1	TRBJ1-5	CASSVNRGGNQPQHF	TGTGCCAGTAGTGTTAACAGGGGAGGCAATCAGCCCCAGCATTTT
.	TRBV5-1	.	TRBJ1-2	CASTPTGTVGYGYTF	TGCGCCAGTACCCCGACAGGTACTGTCGGCTATGGCTACACCTTC
.	TRBV6-6	TRBD1	TRBJ2-7	CASSPPQGLSYEQYF	TGTGCCAGCAGTCCCCCACAGGGGCTTTCCTACGAGCAGTACTTC
.	TRBV4-1	TRBD1	TRBJ1-1	CASSQDVGQGNRNTEAFF	TGCGCCAGCAGCCAAGATGTCGGACAGGGGAATAGGAACACTGAAGCTTTCTTT
.	TRBV19	.	TRBJ1-3	CATSTVSGNTIYF	TGTGCCACCTCGACAGTCTCTGGAAACACCATATATTTT
.	TRBV7-9	.	TRBJ2-3	CASSLVGFGQRGNSDTQYF	TGTGCCAGCAGCTTAGTAGGTTTCGGACAGAGGGGTAACTCAGATACGCAGTATTTT
once	TRBV15	.	TRBJ1-5	CATSPPPHGQGGLGNQPQHF	TGTGCCACCAGTCCTCCGCCCCATGGGCAGGGAGGGTTAGGCAATCAGCCCCAGCATTTT
.	TRBV28	.	TRBJ2-2	CASSAPGTNTGELFF	TGTGCCAGCAGTGCGCCAGGGACTAACACCGGGGAGCTGTTTTTT
once	TRBV5-8	TRBD2	TRBJ2-3	CASSPYGSGRASTDTQYF	TGTGCCAGCAGCCCCTACGGAAGCGGGAGGGCGAGCACAGATACGCAGTATTTT
few	TRBV5-4	TRBD2	TRBJ2-7	CASSLTSGAAYEQYF	TGTGCCAGCAGCCTGACTAGCGGAGCGGCCTACGAGCAGTACTTC
once	TRBV9	TRBD2	TRBJ2-5	CASSVGVAGVRRGTQYF	TGTGCCAGCAGCGTAGGGGTAGCGGGAGTGCGAAGAGGGACCCAGTACTTC
.	TRBV5-1	.	TRBJ1-1	CASTRDGGPPEAFF	TGCGCCAGCACGCGAGATGGGGGACCCCCTGAAGCTTTCTTT
.	TRBV7-2	.	TRBJ2-5	CASSPLEAPRMETQYF	TGTGCCAGCAGCCCCCTCGAGGCCCCTAGGATGGAGACCCAGTACTTC
.	TRBV5-1	.	TRBJ1-4	CASSSVGEKLFF	TGCGCCAGCAGCTCCGTGGGAGAAAAACTGTTTTTT
.	TRBV5-1	.	TRBJ1-1	CASSLASQRGSEAFF	TGCGCCAGCAGCTTGGCATCCCAGAGGGGGAGTGAAGCTTTCTTT
.	TRBV19	.	TRBJ1-4	CASSVQSTGAGSIEKLFF	TGTGCCAGTAGTGTACAATCAACGGGGGCCGGAAGCATTGAAAAACTGTTTTTT
.	TRBV19	.	TRBJ1-2	CASSKVGDPYGYTF	TGTGCCAGTAGTAAAGTGGGGGACCCCTATGGCTACACCTTC
.	TRBV9	TRBD1	TRBJ2-7	CASSVRDREEDEQYF	TGTGCCAGCAGCGTGAGGGACAGGGAGGAAGACGAGCAGTACTTC
.	TRBV21-1	.	TRBJ1-5	CASSKKGTGAYGNQPQHF	TGTGCCAGCAGCAAAAAGGGGACAGGGGCATATGGCAATCAGCCCCAGCATTTT
.	TRBV18	.	TRBJ2-3	CASSPSSGSTDTQYF	TGTGCCAGCTCACCATCGAGCGGGAGCACAGATACGCAGTATTTT
.	TRBV7-8	.	TRBJ2-7	CASSPAVGATYEQYF	TGTGCCAGCAGCCCTGCCGTCGGTGCCACCTACGAGCAGTACTTC
once	TRBV6-5	.	TRBJ2-2	CASSGTVSGELFF	TGTGCCAGCAGCGGAACAGTGTCCGGGGAGCTGTTTTTT
once	TRBV27	TRBD1	TRBJ2-7	CASSLQGNTYEQYF	TGTGCCAGCAGCCTACAGGGGAATACCTACGAGCAGTACTTC
.	TRBV11-3	TRBD2	TRBJ2-1	CASSLDWASGSYNEQFF	TGTGCCAGCAGCTTAGATTGGGCTAGCGGCTCCTACAATGAGCAGTTCTTC
.	TRBV29-1	TRBD1	TRBJ2-7	CSVGNRGPYEQYF	TGCAGCGTTGGAAACAGGGGTCCTTACGAGCAGTACTTC
.	TRBV28	.	TRBJ1-2	CASSPGSNYGYTF	TGTGCCAGCAGCCCCGGGTCAAACTATGGCTACACCTTC
.	TRBV2	.	TRBJ1-1	CASSGDLMRNTEAFF	TGTGCCAGCAGTGGGGACCTAATGAGGAACACTGAAGCTTTCTTT
once	TRBV19	TRBD1	TRBJ1-5	CASSAGQADYQPQHF	TGTGCCAGTAGTGCCGGACAGGCGGACTATCAGCCCCAGCATTTT
.	TRBV6-5	.	TRBJ2-7	CASRPTGSPSYEQYF	TGTGCCAGCAGACCCACAGGGAGTCCCTCCTACGAGCAGTACTTC
.	TRBV12-3/TRBV12-4	TRBD2	TRBJ2-1	CASSLNGRDEQFF	TGTGCCAGCAGTTTAAACGGGAGGGATGAGCAGTTCTTC
few	TRBV13	.	TRBJ1-3	CASSKPSAGAGNTIYF	TGTGCCAGCAGCAAACCCTCGGCAGGGGCTGGAAACACCATATATTTT